Below are 22 T cell receptor beta chains sequenced from a single sample in a study of T cells expressing NK-cell markers. No DNA is given; TCRdb re-called the 5' RACE reads and lists each CDR3 protein once. The sample yields over 350,000 distinct CDR3 sequences, of which the top ten take up around 11%. Sequenced material: blood T cells: a sorted CD56 or NKG2C T cell subset, CD4+ or CD8+ T cells, or bulk PBMC T cells (not recorded which). These receptors were collected from a woman aged 50 to 65 in good health.

The chain carries TRBV7-9 and TRBJ1-4. CDR3 length: 13 residues. The germline V gene has CDR1 SEHNR and CDR2 FQNEAQ (reference sequence). CDR3 loop: CASSFVGSEKLFF.

This rearrangement joins TRBV20-1 to TRBJ2-2; as DNA is missing, the TRBD2 call by TCRdb cannot be tested. From germline, CDR1 is DFQATT and CDR2 SNEGSKA (reference sequence). The CDR3 runs 15 residues. The CDR3 sequence is CSAPGPSGNTGELFF.

The chain recombines TRBV7-6 with TRBJ2-5; TCRdb selects TRBD2, and the lack of DNA leaves this call unchecked. This CDR3 is 18 amino acids long. Germline CDR1 SGHVS, CDR2 FNYEAQ. This CDR3 reads CASSLAPRSSARVETQYF.

V is TRBV18 and J is TRBJ2-1. The CDR3 spans 17 residues. Germline V lookup: CDR1 KGHSH, CDR2 LQKENI. CDR3 sequence: CASSPLTLGSSYNEQFF.

Here the CDR3 reads CASSRASGSSYNEQFF. V usage is TRBV3-1 and J usage is TRBJ2-1; TCRdb outputs TRBD2, but without DNA this stays unchecked. Germline V CDR1 and CDR2: LGHDT, YNNKEL (reference sequence). This CDR3 comprises 16 residues.

The V gene is TRBV6-5, the J gene TRBJ1-3. The CDR3 runs 16 residues. Germline V gene sequence: CDR1 MNHEY, CDR2 SVGAGI. The CDR3 here is CATIAWEGISGNTIYF.

This chain connects TRBV27 to TRBJ1-5. This CDR3 comprises 13 residues. Germline CDR1 MNHEY, CDR2 SMNVEV (reference sequence). The CDR3 reads CASRGLSNQPQHF.

The V call is TRBV10-3, the J call TRBJ2-1; the TCRdb D gene call, TRBD2, has no DNA to confirm it. The CDR3 consists of 16 residues. CDR1 and CDR2 from the germline V gene are ENHRY and SYGVKD. The CDR3 loop is CAISESSGRNYNEQFF.

The chain carries TRBV18 and TRBJ2-4; TCRdb gives TRBD2 as the D gene, but with no DNA this cannot be confirmed. Germline CDR1 is KGHSH and CDR2 is LQKENI. The CDR3 has 14 residues. CDR3 amino acids: CASSPLEAADIQYF.

The chain couples TRBV4-1 to TRBJ1-2; TCRdb outputs TRBD1, but without DNA this stays unchecked. In germline, CDR1 is MGHRA, CDR2 YSYEKL. The CDR3 consists of 14 residues. The CDR3 loop reads CASSQTTGGDGYTF.

The CDR3 is CASSLVSGPGNEKLFF. J is TRBJ1-4 and V is TRBV5-1; TCRdb outputs TRBD1, but without DNA this stays unchecked. Germline CDR1 reads SGHRS; CDR2 reads YFSETQ. This CDR3 has 16 amino acids.

The chain has TRBV6-6 and TRBJ2-6. Germline V gives CDR1 MNHNY, CDR2 SVGAGI (reference sequence). The length of the CDR3 is 14 residues. CDR3 in amino acids: CASSGVAGANVLTF.

The chain carries TRBV11-2 and TRBJ1-1; TCRdb selects TRBD1, and the lack of DNA leaves this call unchecked. The germline gives CDR1 SGHAT, CDR2 FQNNGV. There are 17 residues in the CDR3. The CDR3 is CASSLLFPGQLNTEAFF.

V is TRBV20-1 and J is TRBJ2-3; TCRdb names TRBD2, which stays unverified in the absence of DNA. This CDR3 has 17 amino acids. Germline assignment: CDR1 DFQATT and CDR2 SNEGSKA (reference sequence). The CDR3 sequence: CSARGRDPHTQTDTQYF.

V gene TRBV18 combines with J gene TRBJ2-5; TCRdb selects TRBD1, and the lack of DNA leaves this call unchecked. CDR1 is KGHSH, CDR2 LQKENI, per germline. This CDR3 comprises 15 residues. CDR3 sequence: CASSPPHSGSRTQYF.

The J gene is TRBJ2-2, the V gene TRBV28; TCRdb reports TRBD1, a call that lacks DNA to check it against. Germline loops: CDR1 MDHEN, CDR2 SYDVKM. The CDR3 sequence is 16 residues long. CDR3 sequence reads: CASSPPGGKGTGELFF.

The chain joins TRBV20-1 to TRBJ2-3; absent DNA, TCRdb's TRBD2 call cannot be checked. There are 12 residues in the CDR3. From germline, CDR1 is DFQATT and CDR2 SNEGSKA (reference sequence). CDR3 sequence reads: CSAAGAADTQYF.

The V and J genes are TRBV7-6 and TRBJ2-5; the D gene TCRdb calls, TRBD1, cannot be checked with no DNA. The germline CDR1 and CDR2 sequences are SGHVS and FNYEAQ. CDR3 length: 14 residues. CDR3 protein: CASSLDGGPETQYF.

This chain links TRBV28 with TRBJ2-5; TCRdb returns TRBD1, unconfirmable since there is no DNA. Germline CDR1 MDHEN, CDR2 SYDVKM. This CDR3 is built from 16 residues. This CDR3 reads CASSFMGPTGSETQYF.

The V and J genes are TRBV24-1 and TRBJ2-3; the TCRdb call, TRBD1, lacks DNA for checking. In germline, CDR1 is KGHDR, CDR2 SFDVKD. The CDR3 has 16 amino acids. The CDR3 reads CATSDPTGYSTDTQYF.

The rearrangement uses TRBV25-1 and TRBJ2-5; TCRdb's assignment of TRBD1 cannot be checked, as there is no DNA. Per germline, CDR1 MGHDK and CDR2 SYGVNS. This CDR3 spans 14 amino acids. The CDR3 protein is CASRRTGKTETQYF.

CDR3 protein: CASSLAGVGTGELFF. This chain uses TRBV11-2 with TRBJ2-2. From germline, CDR1 is SGHAT and CDR2 FQNNGV. The CDR3 is 15 residues long.